This TCR beta chain was sequenced during a study of T cells after yellow fever vaccination. TCRdb fed the 5' RACE reads into MiXCR, producing one record per CDR3 protein. The sample gives tens of thousands of distinct CDR3 sequences, around 7% of which show up once; about 40% is in the top ten. This TCR derives from a young man who received the YFV17D yellow fever vaccine. The sequences come from CD8+ T cells sorted from PBMCs, collected on the day of the yellow fever booster vaccination.

CDR3 in DNA: TGCAGTGCTAGCTTCACTAGCGGGGCATACTACGAGCAGTACTTC. Translation: CSASFTSGAYYEQYF. The rearrangement uses TRBV20-1 and TRBJ2-7; 10 bases are shared with TRBD2. With V trimmed by 3 bases and J by 3 bases, 8 bases remained unmatched. The CDR3 is 15 amino acids. From germline, CDR1 is DFQATT and CDR2 SNEGSKA (reference sequence).